The T cell receptor (beta chain) described here comes from a study of Tregs in tolerant kidney transplant recipients. Study observations and caveats: Nucleotide sequences could not be compared across some patients' samples due to primer changes.

This clone came up a few times. The antigen is not known. V lost 6 bases and J 6 bases, leaving 14 bases between the germline ends. The CDR3 is made up of 13 amino acids. The germline V gene encodes CDR1 MNHEY and CDR2 SMNVEV (reference sequence). Assay: immunoSEQ multiplex PCR; the TCRdb copy retains only in-frame clones and omits some. The sample has under 80,000 clones, 80% to 90% seen once. This TCR was sampled from a human donor who received a combined kidney and bone marrow transplant. V and J are TRBV27 and TRBJ1-1; possible D gene TRBD1, 6 bases. The material sequenced was Tregs from blood, taken before the transplant. CDR3 protein: CASSPTGIAEAFF. The CDR3, as DNA: TGTGCCAGCAGCCCAACAGGGATCGCTGAAGCTTTCTTT.